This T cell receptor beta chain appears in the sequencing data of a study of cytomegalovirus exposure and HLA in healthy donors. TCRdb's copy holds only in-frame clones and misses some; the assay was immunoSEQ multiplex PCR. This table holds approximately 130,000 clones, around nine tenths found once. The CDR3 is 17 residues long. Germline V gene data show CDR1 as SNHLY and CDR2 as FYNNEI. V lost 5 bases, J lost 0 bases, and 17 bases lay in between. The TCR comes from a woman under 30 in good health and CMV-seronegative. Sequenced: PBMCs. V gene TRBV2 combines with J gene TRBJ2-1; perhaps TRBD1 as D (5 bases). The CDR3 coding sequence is TGTGCCAGCAGTCAACCCCCCGACAGTAACTCCTACAATGAGCAGTTCTTC. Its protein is CASSQPPDSNSYNEQFF. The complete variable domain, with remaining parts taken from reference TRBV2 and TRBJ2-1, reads EPEVTQTPSHQVTQMGQEVILRCVPISNHLYFYWYRQILGQKVEFLVSFYNNEISEKSEIFDDQFSVERPDGSNFTLKIRSTKLEDSAMYFCASSQPPDSNSYNEQFFGPGTRLTVL.